This T cell receptor beta chain was sequenced for a study of graft-versus-host responses after intestinal transplantation. The CDR3 runs to 15 residues. J was trimmed by 5 bases and V by 2 bases; bases with no gene match: 7. CDR1 and CDR2 (germline): SGDLS, YYNGEE. Profiling relied on immunoSEQ multiplex PCR, and the TCRdb table lists in-frame clones only, not all of them. The repertoire has tens of thousands of clones, 94% of them found once; the top ten carry around 0.18%. A word on this clone: Its antigen is currently unknown.

This clonotype was obtained from a human donor who was the organ donor for an intestinal transplant. This specimen was unstimulated CD4+ T cells sorted from spleen or lymph node cells, taken before transplant. V usage is TRBV9 and J usage is TRBJ1-2; 9 nucleotides align to TRBD1. This CDR3 reads CASSVEGGQGYGYTF. CDR3 nucleotide sequence: TGTGCCAGCAGCGTGGAAGGAGGACAGGGGTATGGCTACACCTTC.